Below, 29 T cell receptor beta chains from the same sample are listed, as sequenced in a study of blood T cell repertoires in COVID-19. The repertoire was sequenced with immunoSEQ multiplex PCR; TCRdb's copy has only in-frame clones and lacks some. This table holds hundreds of thousands of clones, about 90% found once. Material for sequencing was peripheral blood. These receptors were taken from a woman aged 65 to 85 with COVID-19, enrolled during active disease.

V and J are TRBV7-8 and TRBJ2-3; tentative D call: TRBD2 (6 bases). CDR3 size: 15 residues. Germline V CDR1 and CDR2: SGHVS, FQNEAQ. Deletions cut 6 bases from V and 0 bases from J, with 13 bases between. The DNA of the CDR3 is TGTGCCAGCAGGTCCGGGACTCCGAGCACAGATACGCAGTATTTT. Its translation: CASRSGTPSTDTQYF.

This sequence joins TRBV7-2 and TRBJ2-3; possibly TRBD1 for D (5 bases). With 5 bases removed from V and 0 bases from J, the gap between germline ends came to 15 bases. Germline CDR1 is SGHTA and CDR2 is FQGNSA. The length of the CDR3 is 16 residues. The CDR3 DNA follows: TGTGCCAGCAGCCGCGTAGGGGTCTCTAGCACAGATACGCAGTATTTT. This codes for CASSRVGVSSTDTQYF.

The rearrangement joins TRBV19 to TRBJ1-5; 10 bases map to TRBD1. After removal of 8 bases from V and 3 bases from J, the junction contained 22 bases not matched to a gene. Germline V gene sequence: CDR1 LNHDA, CDR2 SQIVND (reference sequence). This CDR3 spans 20 amino acids. DNA of the CDR3: TGTGCCAGTGTTGGAATCCCGGGACAGGGGTCCCCGAAGAACAATCAGCCCCAGCATTTT. Protein: CASVGIPGQGSPKNNQPQHF.

The chain joins TRBV28 to TRBJ1-2, with 11 nucleotides matching TRBD1. The J segment lost 8 bases and the V segment lost 3 bases, leaving 5 bases of the junction unmatched. From germline, CDR1 is MDHEN and CDR2 SYDVKM. CDR3 size: 14 residues. The CDR3 here is CASSFGQGAGGYTF. The DNA of the CDR3 is TGTGCCAGCAGTTTTGGACAGGGGGCTGGGGGCTACACCTTC.

This clone was seen a few times. V gene TRBV5-6 combines with J gene TRBJ1-3; 8 nucleotides line up with TRBD1. This CDR3 has 19 amino acids. Germline CDR1 SGHDT, CDR2 YYEEEE. V lost 7 bases and J lost 0; bases outside the gene matches: 18. CDR3 in amino acids: CASSDRAHSNRPSGNTIYF. In nucleotides, the CDR3 is TGTGCCAGCTCGGACAGGGCCCACTCTAATCGTCCCTCTGGAAACACCATATATTTT.

Written as DNA, the CDR3 is TGTGCCAGCAGCTTAGGGGGGGGGCCCTACGAGCAGTACTTC. It encodes CASSLGGGPYEQYF. The gene calls are TRBV7-2 and TRBJ2-7; possibly TRBD2 for D (7 bases). Germline V lookup: CDR1 SGHTA, CDR2 FQGNSA. This CDR3 comprises 14 residues. V was cut by 1 base and J by 2 bases, with 9 bases left in between.

The chain couples TRBV5-1 to TRBJ1-2; TRBD1 matches at 9 bases. The V and J ends lost 3 bases and 4 bases, in that order; junction bases with no gene match: 7. The germline CDR1 and CDR2 sequences are SGHRS and YFSETQ. The CDR3 is 15 residues long. CDR3 nucleotides: TGCGCCAGCAGCTCGGGGACAGGGATTCTCTATGGCTACACCTTC. Amino acids: CASSSGTGILYGYTF.

The chain carries TRBV5-4 and TRBJ1-2, with 12 bases identical to TRBD1. This CDR3 has 17 residues. The junction had 6 bases not matched to a gene; V was cut back by 2 bases and J by 1 base. Germline values: CDR1 SGHNT, CDR2 YYREEE (reference sequence). CDR3 DNA sequence: TGTGCCAGCAGCTTAGGGACAGGGGGCTCTGATAACTATGGCTACACCTTC. Its protein is CASSLGTGGSDNYGYTF.

The chain employs TRBV2 and TRBJ2-3; 7 bases line up with TRBD1. Germline V gene sequence: CDR1 SNHLY, CDR2 FYNNEI. The CDR3 sequence is 15 residues long. Trimming took 4 bases from V and 8 from J; bases not matched to a gene: 12. This CDR3 reads CASSAETGSSRTQYF. As DNA, the CDR3 is TGTGCCAGCAGTGCCGAGACAGGGAGCAGTCGTACGCAGTATTTT.

This chain uses TRBV5-1 with TRBJ1-1; D is unresolved. Between the trimmed V and J ends, which lost 3 bases and 0 bases, there was a span of 15 bases. Germline V gene lookup returns CDR1 SGHRS and CDR2 YFSETQ. The CDR3 sequence is 16 residues long. DNA of the CDR3: TGCGCCAGCAGCTGGCTAGAGGTAGCTATGAACACTGAAGCTTTCTTT. This gives the protein CASSWLEVAMNTEAFF.

CDR3 sequence: CASSAGQGGEQFF. The CDR3 region has the DNA TGTGCCAGCAGCGCGGGACAGGGGGGTGAGCAGTTCTTC. This chain joins TRBV9 and TRBJ2-1, with 11 bases matching TRBD1. CDR3 length: 13 amino acids. CDR1 is SGDLS, CDR2 YYNGEE, per germline. After removal of 3 bases from V and 9 bases from J, the junction contained 2 bases not matched to a gene.

The V gene is TRBV18, the J gene TRBJ1-2, with 7 bases lining up with TRBD1. CDR3 length: 15 amino acids. Per germline, CDR1 KGHSH and CDR2 LQKENI. The J segment lost 0 bases and the V segment lost 3 bases, leaving 4 bases of the junction unmatched. The CDR3 loop is CASSPGQTTNYGYTF. In nucleotides, the CDR3 is TGTGCCAGCTCACCGGGACAGACGACTAACTATGGCTACACCTTC.

This rearrangement joins TRBV7-9 to TRBJ1-5; no clear D. Trimming took 4 bases from V and 1 from J, leaving 8 bases between them. The CDR3 is made up of 14 amino acids. The germline gives CDR1 SEHNR, CDR2 FQNEAQ (reference sequence). CDR3 protein: CASSSPESNQPQHF. The CDR3 region has the DNA TGTGCCAGCAGCTCCCCCGAGAGCAATCAGCCCCAGCATTTT.

The rearrangement uses TRBV19 and TRBJ1-2; possible D gene TRBD1, 6 bases. The length of the CDR3 is 14 residues. Per germline, CDR1 LNHDA and CDR2 SQIVND (reference sequence). V gave up 3 bases and J gave up 5 bases, with 13 bases separating them. The CDR3 nucleotides read TGTGCCAGTAGTATCAGGGGCCTGGGGTATGGCTACACCTTC. Translated, it gives CASSIRGLGYGYTF.

This clone was picked up a small number of times. The chain links TRBV7-6 to TRBJ1-4; D is undetermined. With 5 bases removed from V and 3 bases from J, the gap between germline ends came to 22 bases. Germline assignment: CDR1 SGHVS and CDR2 FNYEAQ. CDR3 size: 18 residues. CDR3 coding DNA: TGTGCCAGCAGCCCCAAAGGAGGGTCCGTTGGCCCTAATGAAAAACTGTTTTTT. Its translation: CASSPKGGSVGPNEKLFF.

The chain uses TRBV2 and TRBJ1-2, with D hard to call. Trimming took off 7 bases at V and 4 bases at J, with 22 bases between the two ends. The length of the CDR3 is 16 residues. CDR1 is SNHLY and CDR2 is FYNNEI in the germline V gene. The CDR3 nucleotides are TGTGCCAGCACGCTCGTGGAGGCAGCAGCCGTCTATGGCTACACCTTC. As protein: CASTLVEAAAVYGYTF.

The chain has TRBV7-2 and TRBJ1-4, with a weak D call TRBD1 (5 bases). CDR3 size: 14 residues. The germline CDR1 and CDR2 sequences are SGHTA and FQGNSA. Trimming took off 1 base at V and 7 bases at J, with 10 bases between the two ends. CDR3 loop: CASSLDRQSEKLFF. The CDR3 DNA reads TGTGCCAGCAGCTTAGACCGACAGTCTGAAAAACTGTTTTTT.

The chain combines TRBV7-9 with TRBJ1-3; 12 nucleotides agree with TRBD1. CDR3 length: 16 residues. V shed 4 bases and J 6 bases; nucleotides not matched to a gene: 7. The V gene's germline CDR1 is SEHNR and CDR2 FQNEAQ (reference sequence). This CDR3 reads CASSSTPGQGANTIYF. CDR3 DNA: TGTGCCAGCAGCTCAACCCCGGGACAGGGGGCAAACACCATATATTTT.

The rearrangement uses TRBV2 and TRBJ2-5, with TRBD1 identical over 10 bases. This CDR3 has 15 residues. Trimming took 1 base from V and 3 from J; bases not matched to a gene: 2. Germline CDR1 SNHLY, CDR2 FYNNEI. The CDR3 nucleotides read TGTGCCAGCAGTGAAGGGACAGGGGGGGAAGAGACCCAGTACTTC. Amino acid sequence: CASSEGTGGEETQYF.

The chain recombines TRBV5-6 with TRBJ2-7; D is unresolved. CDR1 is SGHDT and CDR2 is YYEEEE in the germline V gene. The CDR3 is 13 amino acids. V lost 5 bases to trimming and J lost 3 bases, with 12 bases between them. In DNA form, the CDR3 reads TGTGCCAGCAGTTTCGGGTCCCTCTACGAGCAGTACTTC. This encodes CASSFGSLYEQYF.

CDR3 in amino acids: CASSPPGQPNNEQFF. CDR3 sequence (DNA): TGTGCCAGCTCACCTCCCGGACAGCCTAACAATGAGCAGTTCTTC. The chain combines TRBV18 with TRBJ2-1, with D possibly being TRBD1 (6 bases). CDR3 length: 15 residues. Trimming took 3 bases from V and 5 from J, leaving 14 bases between them. Germline CDR1 KGHSH, CDR2 LQKENI.

This clone is a singleton in its sample. V is TRBV5-1 and J is TRBJ1-1, with 7 bases lining up with TRBD1. Germline CDR1 reads SGHRS; CDR2 reads YFSETQ. CDR3 size: 12 residues. V lost 0 bases, J lost 11 bases, and 4 bases stayed unmatched. The DNA for the CDR3 is TGCGCCAGCAGCTTGGAAGACAGGGCCGCTTTCTTT. Its translation is CASSLEDRAAFF.

The chain uses TRBV27 and TRBJ2-3; 8 bases align to TRBD2. The junction had 16 bases not matched to a gene; V was cut back by 2 bases and J by 3 bases. The germline CDR1 and CDR2 sequences are MNHEY and SMNVEV (reference sequence). The CDR3 consists of 19 residues. In DNA, the CDR3 is TGTGCCAGCAGTTTAACGGGACGGGGGAGCGGGGGTCGAACAGATACGCAGTATTTT. Its translation: CASSLTGRGSGGRTDTQYF.

This chain connects TRBV29-1 to TRBJ1-1; no firm D call. Trimming took off 7 bases at V and 0 bases at J, with 12 bases between the two ends. This CDR3 is built from 13 residues. Per germline, CDR1 SQVTM and CDR2 ANQGSEA. This CDR3 is CSALRGMNTEAFF. The CDR3 region has the DNA TGCAGCGCCCTGCGAGGGATGAACACTGAAGCTTTCTTT.

V is TRBV5-1 and J is TRBJ1-1; no firm D call. This CDR3 has 14 residues. The germline gives CDR1 SGHRS, CDR2 YFSETQ. The germline V and J ends were trimmed by 7 bases and 1 base, with 14 bases remaining between them. CDR3 sequence: CASSATGENTEAFF. CDR3 nucleotide sequence: TGCGCCAGCTCAGCAACCGGGGAGAACACTGAAGCTTTCTTT.

The chain links TRBV12-5 to TRBJ1-3; D call uncertain. Germline CDR1 is LGHNT and CDR2 is FRNRAP. The ends were cut back, 2 bases at V and 1 base at J, with 18 bases in the middle. CDR3 length: 18 residues. The CDR3 DNA reads TGTGCTAGTGGTTTGCCCAGGCCCCAGCCGTCATCTGGAAACACCATATATTTT. This translates into CASGLPRPQPSSGNTIYF. Using reference TRBV12-5 and TRBJ1-3 for the parts outside the CDR3, the full variable domain is DARVTQTPRHKVTEMGQEVTMRCQPILGHNTVFWYRQTMMQGLELLAYFRNRAPLDDSGMPKDRFSAEMPDATLATLKIQPSEPRDSAVYFCASGLPRPQPSSGNTIYFGEGSWLTVV.

The count of this clone is one. J is TRBJ2-2 and V is TRBV27, with D possibly matching TRBD2 (5 bases). The germline V gene encodes CDR1 MNHEY and CDR2 SMNVEV (reference sequence). Trimming left V 2 bases short and J 7 bases short, with 14 bases between. The CDR3 sequence is 15 residues long. The CDR3 protein is CASSLTWTGDGELFF. The CDR3 DNA follows: TGTGCCAGCAGTTTAACCTGGACCGGGGACGGGGAGCTGTTTTTT.

This sequence joins TRBV7-9 and TRBJ2-7, with 8 bases that match TRBD1. Trimming removed 5 bases from V and 2 bases from J; junction bases left unmatched: 8. The germline V gene has CDR1 SEHNR and CDR2 FQNEAQ (reference sequence). CDR3 size: 15 residues. The CDR3 bases are TGTGCCAGCAGCGTTACAGGGGGAAAAGCCTACGAGCAGTACTTC. Translation gives CASSVTGGKAYEQYF.

The J gene is TRBJ2-4, the V gene TRBV2; D unresolved. The V gene's germline CDR1 is SNHLY and CDR2 FYNNEI. V lost 3 bases and J 0 bases, leaving 9 bases between the germline ends. This CDR3 region has 15 residues. CDR3 DNA sequence: TGTGCCAGCAGTGACTCAGTAATAGCCAAAAACATTCAGTACTTC. Translation: CASSDSVIAKNIQYF.